Listed below are T cell receptor beta chains from one sample, sequenced in a study of vaccination effects on CD4 cells after COVID-19. Their specific antigens are unknown. The method was immunoSEQ multiplex PCR; TCRdb's version includes in-frame clones alone and lacks a portion of them. In the table there are 17,000 or so clones, around 80% of which are singletons. The sample here was CD4+ T cells from PBMCs cultured with SARS-CoV-2 spike peptides, taken after COVID-19 vaccination. Every receptor here comes from a human donor who had a prior SARS-CoV-2 infection. CDR3s include the opening cysteine and the closing phenylalanine or tryptophan. Fields, in order: CDR3 DNA, CDR3 protein, J gene, V gene, clone size, D gene, CDR3 length. D genes are given only for firm matches. Clone size, where shown, is once, few, many, or a class for clones that have expanded.

TGTGCCAGCAGTTATCAGAGCGGGAGAACCTACAATGAGCAGTTCTTC,CASSYQSGRTYNEQFF,TRBJ2-1,TRBV6-5,NA,TRBD2,16
TGCGCCAGCAGCTTCCAGAGCTCCTACAATGAGCAGTTCTTC,CASSFQSSYNEQFF,TRBJ2-1,TRBV5-1,NA,NA,14
TGTGCCAGCAGCAAGGACAGGAAAGCTTTCTTT,CASSKDRKAFF,TRBJ1-1,TRBV5-4,NA,TRBD1,11
TGTGCCAGCAGCCAAGACTCCCCTAGCGGGGGGGTCTACAATGAGCAGTTCTTC,CASSQDSPSGGVYNEQFF,TRBJ2-1,TRBV4-2,NA,TRBD2,18
TGTGCCAGCGGACGGGATCCAGAATACGAGCAGTACTTC,CASGRDPEYEQYF,TRBJ2-7,TRBV5-5,NA,NA,13
TGTGCCAGCAGTGAGCGGCAGGGGTTTTCAGTGGGTCAAGAAAAACTGTTTTTT,CASSERQGFSVGQEKLFF,TRBJ1-4,TRBV2,NA,NA,18
TGTGCCAGCAGTTACACTAGCGGGAGCACAGATACGCAGTATTTT,CASSYTSGSTDTQYF,TRBJ2-3,TRBV6-5,NA,TRBD2,15
TGTGCCAGCAGGGCGGACCGTGGATCCTACAATGAGCAGTTCTTC,CASRADRGSYNEQFF,TRBJ2-1,TRBV2,few,NA,15
TGTGCCAGTAGGTGGGACAGCAGCGCGGATACGCAGTATTTT,CASRWDSSADTQYF,TRBJ2-3,TRBV19,NA,TRBD1,14
TGTGCCAGCAGCTTTACATCTGGGCTCACTGAAGCTTTCTTT,CASSFTSGLTEAFF,TRBJ1-1,TRBV7-2,NA,NA,14
TGTGCCAGCTCACCACAACTAGCGGACACAGATACGCAGTATTTT,CASSPQLADTDTQYF,TRBJ2-3,TRBV18,once,TRBD2,15
TGCGCCAGCAGCTTGGGGGACAGGCTGAACACTGAAGCTTTCTTT,CASSLGDRLNTEAFF,TRBJ1-1,TRBV5-1,NA,TRBD1,15
TGTGCCAGCAGCAAAGAAATGACAGGGGGCTTCTGTGAAAAACTGTTTTTT,CASSKEMTGGFCEKLFF,TRBJ1-4,TRBV21-1,NA,NA,17
TGTGCCAGCAGCCAGATTAGTTGGGACAGAAACTATGGCTACACCTTC,CASSQISWDRNYGYTF,TRBJ1-2,TRBV14,NA,TRBD1,16
TGCGCCAGCAGCTTGGCCAGCGGGAGCACAGATACGCAGTATTTT,CASSLASGSTDTQYF,TRBJ2-3,TRBV5-1,NA,NA,15
TGTGCCAGCATCTGGCAGGGTAACACCGGGGAGCTGTTTTTT,CASIWQGNTGELFF,TRBJ2-2,TRBV6-5,NA,NA,14
TGTGCCAGCTCACCACCTCAAGGTCTCACAGATACGCAGTATTTT,CASSPPQGLTDTQYF,TRBJ2-3,TRBV18,few,NA,15
TGTGCCAGCAGCGTGGGTGCCTACGAGCAGTACTTC,CASSVGAYEQYF,TRBJ2-7,TRBV5-4,NA,NA,12
TGTGCCAGCAGCTTGGATGCGCGGGGCCCCTACGAGCAGTACTTC,CASSLDARGPYEQYF,TRBJ2-7,TRBV5-4,NA,NA,15
TGTGCCAGCAGTTACGGGGGAAACATTCAGTACTTC,CASSYGGNIQYF,TRBJ2-4,TRBV6-2/TRBV6-3,once,NA,12
TGCGCCAGCAGCTTGGCCGGGACAGTGATTAATGAAAAACTGTTTTTT,CASSLAGTVINEKLFF,TRBJ1-4,TRBV5-1,NA,TRBD1,16
TGTGCCACCAGCCCTCACCGGGGACAGGGCTCGAACACCGGGGAGCTGTTTTTT,CATSPHRGQGSNTGELFF,TRBJ2-2,TRBV15,NA,TRBD1,18
TGTGCCAGCAGCTTAGACTTGGGAGAGACCCAGTACTTC,CASSLDLGETQYF,TRBJ2-5,TRBV7-2,NA,NA,13
TGTGCCAGCAGCGTAGCCTCGTGGGGGGCCTTTTACTACAATGAGCAGTTCTTC,CASSVASWGAFYYNEQFF,TRBJ2-1,TRBV9,NA,NA,18
TGTGCCAGCAGGGGGGGAGGAGGCACTGAAGCTTTCTTT,CASRGGGGTEAFF,TRBJ1-1,TRBV7-3,NA,NA,13
TGTGCCACCAGTGAAAAGGCCCACAATGAGCAGTTCTTC,CATSEKAHNEQFF,TRBJ2-1,TRBV24-1,NA,NA,13
TGTGCCAGTAGTAGATACAGGGGCAGCAATCAGCCCCAGCATTTT,CASSRYRGSNQPQHF,TRBJ1-5,TRBV19,NA,TRBD1,15
TGTGCCAGCAGCTCCATGGACGGGTCCCCCTACGAGCAGTACTTC,CASSSMDGSPYEQYF,TRBJ2-7,TRBV7-2,NA,NA,15
TGTGCCAGCAGTCCCACAGGGGACTCACCCCTCCACTTT,CASSPTGDSPLHF,TRBJ1-6,TRBV2,few,TRBD1,13
TGTGCCAGCAGCTTAGACGGCGGGAGGGCCTTGAGGCAGTTCTTC,CASSLDGGRALRQFF,TRBJ2-1,TRBV7-8,few,TRBD2,15
TGTGCCAGCAGCCAAGGAAAGCGGTTCTCCGAGCAGTTCTTC,CASSQGKRFSEQFF,TRBJ2-1,TRBV14,NA,NA,14
TGTGCCAGCAGTTACCAACTTGGACAGGTACTTTCCTGCTCTGGAAACACCATATATTTT,CASSYQLGQVLSCSGNTIYF,TRBJ1-3,TRBV6-2/TRBV6-3,NA,TRBD1,20
TGTGCCAGCAACGGAGGTGAGGAGACCCAGTACTTC,CASNGGEETQYF,TRBJ2-5,TRBV2,few,NA,12
TGTGCCAGCAGCTTAGTGGGCGGGAGGGTCTCCTACAATGAGCAGTTCTTC,CASSLVGGRVSYNEQFF,TRBJ2-1,TRBV7-8,NA,TRBD2,17
TGTGCCAGCACCCCCCAGGGTGCCTACAATGAGCAGTTCTTC,CASTPQGAYNEQFF,TRBJ2-1,TRBV2,NA,NA,14
TGTGCCAGTAGGCCGACTAGCGCGAACACCGGGGAGCTGTTTTTT,CASRPTSANTGELFF,TRBJ2-2,TRBV19,NA,TRBD2,15
TGTGCCAGCAGCTTACCGGGAGAAAGGAGAGAGACCCAGTACTTC,CASSLPGERRETQYF,TRBJ2-5,TRBV5-4,few,NA,15
TGCGCCAGCAGACTAGCGGGGGCAGAGACCCAGTACTTC,CASRLAGAETQYF,TRBJ2-5,TRBV5-1,NA,TRBD2,13
TGCGCCAGCAGCCAGGCGACCGGGACAGCTAATGAAAAACTGTTTTTT,CASSQATGTANEKLFF,TRBJ1-4,TRBV4-1,NA,TRBD1,16
TGTGCCAGCAGCTCAGCTTTCGGGACAGCCCTCACAGATACGCAGTATTTT,CASSSAFGTALTDTQYF,TRBJ2-3,TRBV7-8,NA,TRBD1,17
TGTGCCAGCAGTTACGTGGGGGGAGGAGATTCACCCCTCCACTTT,CASSYVGGGDSPLHF,TRBJ1-6,TRBV6-6,NA,NA,15
TGCGCCAGCAGCCAAGGTTTGGGTAGCGGGAGGGCCCCCGGGGAGCTGTTTTTT,CASSQGLGSGRAPGELFF,TRBJ2-2,TRBV4-3,NA,TRBD2,18
TGTGCCAGCAGCGCCAGCCAGCGGGGGTACAATGAGCAGTTCTTC,CASSASQRGYNEQFF,TRBJ2-1,TRBV3-1/TRBV3-2,NA,TRBD2,15
TGTGCCAGCAGTTACCGGCCATACTATGGCTACACCTTC,CASSYRPYYGYTF,TRBJ1-2,TRBV6-2/TRBV6-3,NA,NA,13
TGTGCCAGCAGCAAGGGACGGCCAGATACGCAGTATTTT,CASSKGRPDTQYF,TRBJ2-3,TRBV9,NA,NA,13
TGTGCCAGCAGCCCCTATAGCGGGATGGTTGATACGCAGTATTTT,CASSPYSGMVDTQYF,TRBJ2-3,TRBV13,NA,TRBD2,15
TGTGCCAGCTCACCGAGGGTCTGGGGGGATACGCAGTATTTT,CASSPRVWGDTQYF,TRBJ2-3,TRBV18,few,NA,14
TGCAGCGTTGATTGGGTAGCGGGAGCTCCGGATACGCAGTATTTT,CSVDWVAGAPDTQYF,TRBJ2-3,TRBV29-1,NA,TRBD2,15
TGTGCCAGCAGCGGACAGATTTTCTACAATGAGCAGTTCTTC,CASSGQIFYNEQFF,TRBJ2-1,TRBV5-5,NA,NA,14
TGCGCCAGCAGCCCGGATGGGCGGGGGGGCAGCACCGGGGAGCTGTTTTTT,CASSPDGRGGSTGELFF,TRBJ2-2,TRBV5-1,few,TRBD2,17
TGTGCCAGCAGTCAGGACAGGGGGAACTACAATGAGCAGTTCTTC,CASSQDRGNYNEQFF,TRBJ2-1,TRBV7-2,NA,TRBD1,15
TGCGCCAGCAGCTCACCCACAGGGGGGGCTGAAGCTTTCTTT,CASSSPTGGAEAFF,TRBJ1-1,TRBV5-1,NA,TRBD1,14